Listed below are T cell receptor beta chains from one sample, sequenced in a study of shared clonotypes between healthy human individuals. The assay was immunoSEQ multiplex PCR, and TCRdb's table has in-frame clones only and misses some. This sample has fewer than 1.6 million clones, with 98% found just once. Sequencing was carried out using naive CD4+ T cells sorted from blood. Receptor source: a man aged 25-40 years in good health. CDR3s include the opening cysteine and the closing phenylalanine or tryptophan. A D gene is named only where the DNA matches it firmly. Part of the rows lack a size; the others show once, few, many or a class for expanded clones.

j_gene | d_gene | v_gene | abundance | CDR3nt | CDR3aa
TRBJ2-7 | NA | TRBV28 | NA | TGTGCCAGCAGTTTAGGGGACATTAGGTACGAGCAGTACTTC | CASSLGDIRYEQYF
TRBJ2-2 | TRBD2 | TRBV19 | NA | TGTGCCAGTAGTGGGCTAGCGGGAGGTGGGGCCGGGGAGCTGTTTTTT | CASSGLAGGGAGELFF
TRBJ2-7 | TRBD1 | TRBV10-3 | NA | TGTGCCATTCGCAGGGGGTACGAGCAGTACTTC | CAIRRGYEQYF
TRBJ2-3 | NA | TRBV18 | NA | TGTGCCAGCTCGCGTTCCGAGACCCTCACAGATACGCAGTATTTT | CASSRSETLTDTQYF
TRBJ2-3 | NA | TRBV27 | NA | TGTGCCAGCAGTTTTTTCGGTCAGCGCACAGATACGCAGTATTTT | CASSFFGQRTDTQYF
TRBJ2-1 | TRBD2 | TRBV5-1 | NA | TGCGCCAGCAGCGGCCGCGGGAGAACCAGTAGCAATGAGCAGTTCTTC | CASSGRGRTSSNEQFF
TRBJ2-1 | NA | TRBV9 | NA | TGTGCCAGCAGCGTAGTGGCCAACAATGAGCAGTTCTTC | CASSVVANNEQFF
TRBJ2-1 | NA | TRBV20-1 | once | TGCAGTGGGTTGTACGGTGAGCAGTTCTTC | CSGLYGEQFF
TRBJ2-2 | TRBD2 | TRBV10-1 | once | TGCGCCAGCAGTAACGGACTAGCGGGAGTCCCCACCGGGGAGCTGTTTTTT | CASSNGLAGVPTGELFF
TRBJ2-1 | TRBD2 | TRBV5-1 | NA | TGCGCCAGCACAATCCTAGCGGGAGCCTCCTACAATGAGCAGTTCTTC | CASTILAGASYNEQFF